These 24 T cell receptor beta chains came from one sample sequenced in a study of PD-1 blockade in mismatch repair-deficient tumors. TCRdb's table, derived via immunoSEQ multiplex PCR, lists solely in-frame clones and lacks some. The table has some 100,000 clones, 82% seen once. The starting material was peripheral blood, obtained roughly 35 weeks after starting pembrolizumab. These receptors all come from an adult with mismatch repair-deficient cancer.

This clone was picked up a small number of times. The rearrangement uses TRBV19 and TRBJ2-3; 11 bases are shared with TRBD2. The germline V gene encodes CDR1 LNHDA and CDR2 SQIVND (reference sequence). The CDR3 covers 15 residues. Written as DNA, the CDR3 is TGTTGGACTAGCGGGCGGAAGTGGGGCACAGATACGCAGTATTTT. It specifies CWTSGRKWGTDTQYF.

This sequence joins TRBV5-1 and TRBJ1-5, with 7 nucleotides matching TRBD1. Germline values: CDR1 SGHRS, CDR2 YFSETQ. Trimming cost V 4 bases and J 5 bases; bases outside gene matches: 6. CDR3 length: 14 residues. The CDR3 reads CASSPGTADQPQHF. CDR3 nucleotide sequence: TGCGCCAGCAGCCCCGGGACAGCCGATCAGCCCCAGCATTTT. Complete variable domain (other parts from reference TRBV5-1 and TRBJ1-5): KAGVTQTPRYLIKTRGQQVTLSCSPISGHRSVSWYQQTPGQGLQFLFEYFSETQRNKGNFPGRFSGRQFSNSRSEMNVSTLELGDSALYLCASSPGTADQPQHFGDGTRLSIL.

This sequence joins TRBV6-6 and TRBJ1-2; D call uncertain. The germline V gene encodes CDR1 MNHNY and CDR2 SVGAGI (reference sequence). Trimming left V 8 bases short and J 2 bases short, with 3 bases between. The CDR3 length is 10 residues. CDR3 nucleotides: TGTGCCAGCGGAAACTATGGCTACACCTTC. Its translation is CASGNYGYTF.

The chain joins TRBV10-2 to TRBJ1-1; D not certain. CDR3 length: 12 residues. V was trimmed by 4 bases and J by 2 bases, leaving 5 bases between them. Germline V gives CDR1 WSHSY, CDR2 SAAADI. The CDR3 DNA reads TGCGCCAGCAGTGTCGGTAACACTGAAGCTTTCTTT. Protein: CASSVGNTEAFF.

This chain links TRBV7-3 with TRBJ2-1, with D possibly matching TRBD2 (6 bases). V lost 5 bases to trimming and J lost 5 bases, with 10 bases between them. Germline V gene data show CDR1 as SGHTA and CDR2 as FQGTGA. The CDR3 length is 13 residues. The CDR3 DNA follows: TGTGCCAGCAGCCTACTAGCCCACAATGAGCAGTTCTTC. Amino acids: CASSLLAHNEQFF.

V usage is TRBV5-1 and J usage is TRBJ2-5, with 9 nucleotides matching TRBD1. Germline V lookup: CDR1 SGHRS, CDR2 YFSETQ. The V segment lost 4 bases and the J segment 7 bases; nucleotides outside the gene matches: 8. The CDR3 runs to 14 residues. In DNA form, the CDR3 reads TGCGCCAGCAGCGGGGACAGGGCCTTAGGGACCCAGTACTTC. It encodes CASSGDRALGTQYF.

V and J are TRBV30 and TRBJ1-5, with D perhaps TRBD1 (5 bases). Germline CDR1 is GTSNPN and CDR2 is SVGIG (reference sequence). There are 13 residues in the CDR3. Trimming pared 1 base from V and 3 bases from J, leaving 7 bases between. Written as DNA, the CDR3 is TGTGCCTGGAGTGGACAGCTCAATCAGCCCCAGCATTTT. This encodes CAWSGQLNQPQHF.

The chain links TRBV27 to TRBJ2-5; D not resolved. Germline V gives CDR1 MNHEY, CDR2 SMNVEV (reference sequence). The length of the CDR3 is 14 residues. Trimming shortened V by 4 bases and J by 0 bases, and 9 bases separated the two germline ends. DNA for the CDR3: TGTGCCAGCAGTTCTCTACCTTACCAAGAGACCCAGTACTTC. Residues: CASSSLPYQETQYF.

The rearrangement links TRBV18 to TRBJ2-3, with a weak D call TRBD1 (6 bases). Per germline, CDR1 KGHSH and CDR2 LQKENI. Deletions cut 5 bases from V and 1 base from J, with 16 bases between. This CDR3 region has 16 residues. Here the CDR3 DNA reads TGTGCCAGCTCAGGCCTACAGTCAGGGGGCACAGATACGCAGTATTTT. It encodes CASSGLQSGGTDTQYF.

This clone was detected only a few times. The chain links TRBV4-1 to TRBJ1-5; D gene uncertain. The CDR3 has 15 residues. V lost 0 bases, J lost 4 bases, and 10 bases lay in between. CDR1 is MGHRA and CDR2 is YSYEKL in the germline V gene. This chain's CDR3 is CASSQDELANQPQHF. DNA for the CDR3: TGCGCCAGCAGCCAAGACGAACTTGCTAATCAGCCCCAGCATTTT.

The rearrangement links TRBV11-3 to TRBJ2-5; D may be TRBD1 (7 bases). Germline assignment: CDR1 SGHNT and CDR2 YENEEA. Trimming removed 5 bases from V and 2 bases from J, with 12 bases in between. This CDR3 comprises 14 residues. The DNA of the CDR3 is TGTGCCAGCAGCGCGGGACAGCCGCAAGAGACCCAGTACTTC. This sequence encodes CASSAGQPQETQYF.

The CDR3 DNA follows: TGTGCCAGCAGCATAAGTGGGGGAATTCCACCAGATACGCAGTATTTT. This gives the protein CASSISGGIPPDTQYF. The V gene is TRBV9, the J gene TRBJ2-3; the D gene could be TRBD1 or TRBD2 (5 bases each). Trimming removed 4 bases from V and 4 bases from J, with 19 bases in between. The CDR3 loop spans 16 amino acids. In germline, CDR1 is SGDLS, CDR2 YYNGEE. Based on the CDR3 plus reference TRBV9 and TRBJ2-3, the full variable domain is DSGVTQTPKHLITATGQRVTLRCSPRSGDLSVYWYQQSLDQGLQFLIQYYNGEERAKGNILERFSAQQFPDLHSELNLSSLELGDSALYFCASSISGGIPPDTQYFGPGTRLTVL.

The V and J genes are TRBV5-1 and TRBJ2-3; 7 nucleotides line up with TRBD2. After removal of 0 bases from V and 6 bases from J, the junction contained 4 bases not matched to a gene. Germline V gene lookup returns CDR1 SGHRS and CDR2 YFSETQ. The CDR3 loop spans 14 amino acids. The CDR3 nucleotides read TGCGCCAGCAGCTTGGTGGGCGGGAGCGATACGCAGTATTTT. Translation gives CASSLVGGSDTQYF. Combining the CDR3 with reference TRBV5-1 and TRBJ2-3 gives the whole variable domain KAGVTQTPRYLIKTRGQQVTLSCSPISGHRSVSWYQQTPGQGLQFLFEYFSETQRNKGNFPGRFSGRQFSNSRSEMNVSTLELGDSALYLCASSLVGGSDTQYFGPGTRLTVL.

This chain uses TRBV11-2 with TRBJ2-7; D unclear. The germline V and J ends were trimmed by 1 base and 0 bases, with 7 bases remaining between them. The CDR3 is 14 residues long. Germline CDR1 SGHAT, CDR2 FQNNGV. This CDR3 is CASSLAAVSYEQYF. CDR3 nucleotides: TGTGCCAGCAGCTTAGCGGCAGTCTCCTACGAGCAGTACTTC.

The V gene is TRBV6-1, the J gene TRBJ1-2; perhaps TRBD1 as D (5 bases). The CDR3 covers 13 residues. Germline assignment: CDR1 MNHNS and CDR2 SASEGT. Trimming removed 2 bases at V and 6 bases at J, with 10 bases between. The CDR3 sequence: CASSEFQGDGYTF. Written as DNA, the CDR3 is TGTGCCAGCAGTGAATTCCAGGGCGATGGCTACACCTTC.

The CDR3 protein is CASRGEKTDTQYF. The DNA of the CDR3 is TGTGCCAGCAGGGGGGAGAAGACAGATACGCAGTATTTT. The chain has TRBV25-1 and TRBJ2-3; D possibly matches TRBD1 or TRBD2 (5 bases each). CDR3 length: 13 amino acids. V dropped 6 bases and J dropped 3 bases, with 10 bases sitting between them. Per the germline V gene, CDR1 is MGHDK and CDR2 is SYGVNS.

This rearrangement joins TRBV15 to TRBJ2-5, with 7 bases matching TRBD1. V trimming: 9 bases; J trimming: 3 bases; junction bases outside the gene matches: 10. Germline CDR1 LNHNV, CDR2 YYDKDF (reference sequence). This CDR3 has 14 residues. DNA for the CDR3: TGTGCCACATCAGGAGGACAGGAAAAAGAGACCCAGTACTTC. Translation: CATSGGQEKETQYF. The full variable domain, completed using reference TRBV15 and TRBJ2-5, is DAMVIQNPRYQVTQFGKPVTLSCSQTLNHNVMYWYQQKSSQAPKLLFHYYDKDFNNEADTPDNFQSRRPNTSFCFLDIRSPGLGDTAMYLCATSGGQEKETQYFGPGTRLLVL.

The chain employs TRBV6-1 and TRBJ2-1, with a possible D match to TRBD1 (7 bases). Germline V gene data show CDR1 as MNHNS and CDR2 as SASEGT. V was trimmed by 6 bases and J by 8 bases, leaving 17 bases between them. This CDR3 is built from 14 residues. The CDR3 DNA is TGTGCCAGCAGGTTAGCAGGGGGGCGCGATGAGCAGTTCTTC. The encoded protein is CASRLAGGRDEQFF.

V gene TRBV5-6 combines with J gene TRBJ2-1, with 7 bases matching TRBD1. V lost 4 bases to trimming and J lost 6 bases; unmatched junction nucleotides: 7. This CDR3 is 14 amino acids long. CDR1 is SGHDT and CDR2 is YYEEEE in the germline V gene. Written as DNA, the CDR3 is TGTGCCAGCAGCAACTCCGGGACAGCCAATGAGCAGTTCTTC. It encodes CASSNSGTANEQFF.

J is TRBJ2-5 and V is TRBV5-1, with TRBD2 matching over 9 bases. J was trimmed by 1 base and V by 0 bases; bases with no gene match: 1. Germline V gene lookup returns CDR1 SGHRS and CDR2 YFSETQ. This CDR3 is 15 amino acids long. The CDR3 sequence is CASSLGSGSQETQYF. The CDR3 coding sequence is TGCGCCAGCAGCTTGGGTAGCGGGAGCCAAGAGACCCAGTACTTC.

This clone was picked up a small number of times. The V call is TRBV15, the J call TRBJ1-5; D gene uncertain. V was trimmed by 0 bases and J by 4 bases, leaving 10 bases between them. There are 15 residues in the CDR3. CDR1 LNHNV and CDR2 YYDKDF come from the germline V gene (reference sequence). CDR3 in DNA: TGTGCCACCAGCAGAGATCGACGGGAGAATCAGCCCCAGCATTTT. Protein: CATSRDRRENQPQHF.

The chain uses TRBV5-6 and TRBJ2-2; D is perhaps TRBD2 (5 bases). The CDR3 covers 15 residues. The V and J ends lost 1 base and 3 bases respectively, with 10 bases between them. The germline gives CDR1 SGHDT, CDR2 YYEEEE. This chain's CDR3 is CASSLYGVDTGELFF. The CDR3 DNA reads TGTGCCAGCAGCTTGTACGGGGTGGACACCGGGGAGCTGTTTTTT.

V gene TRBV30 combines with J gene TRBJ2-1; 10 nucleotides agree with TRBD1. This CDR3 is built from 12 residues. CDR1 is GTSNPN, CDR2 SVGIG, per germline (reference sequence). CDR3 sequence (DNA): TGTGCTTGGGACAGGGGTACACATGAGCAGTTCTTC. This codes for CAWDRGTHEQFF.

Judged by abundance, this clone is medium-sized. This sequence joins TRBV6-4 and TRBJ2-6, with D hard to call. The germline V gene has CDR1 MRHNA and CDR2 SNTAGT. V was cut by 5 bases and J by 0 bases, with 11 bases left in between. There are 16 residues in the CDR3. The CDR3 spells CASSSDGSSGANVLTF. The CDR3 region has the DNA TGTGCCAGCAGTTCAGACGGTTCCTCTGGGGCCAACGTCCTGACTTTC.